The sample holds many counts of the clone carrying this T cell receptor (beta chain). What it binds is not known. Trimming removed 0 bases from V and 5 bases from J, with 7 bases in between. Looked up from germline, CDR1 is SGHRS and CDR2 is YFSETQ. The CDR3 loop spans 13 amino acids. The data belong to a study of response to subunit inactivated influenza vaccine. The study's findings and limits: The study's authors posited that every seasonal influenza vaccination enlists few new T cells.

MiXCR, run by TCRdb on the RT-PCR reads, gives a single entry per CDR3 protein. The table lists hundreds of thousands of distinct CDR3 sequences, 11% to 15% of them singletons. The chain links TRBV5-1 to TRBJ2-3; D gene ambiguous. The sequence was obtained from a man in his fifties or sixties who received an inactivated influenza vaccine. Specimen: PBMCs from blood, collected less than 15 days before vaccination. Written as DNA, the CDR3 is TGCGCCAGCAGCTTGGGGGTTCAAGATACGCAGTATTTT. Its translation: CASSLGVQDTQYF.